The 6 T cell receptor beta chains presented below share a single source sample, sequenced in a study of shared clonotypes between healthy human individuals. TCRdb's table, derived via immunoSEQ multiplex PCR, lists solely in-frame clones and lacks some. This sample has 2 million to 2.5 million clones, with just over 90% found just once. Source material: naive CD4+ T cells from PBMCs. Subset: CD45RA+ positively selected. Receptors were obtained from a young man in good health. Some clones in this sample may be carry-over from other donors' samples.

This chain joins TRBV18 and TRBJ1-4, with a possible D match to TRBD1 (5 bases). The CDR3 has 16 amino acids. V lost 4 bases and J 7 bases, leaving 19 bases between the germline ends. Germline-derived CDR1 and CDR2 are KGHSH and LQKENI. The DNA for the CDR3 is TGTGCCAGCTCACTTACCGGAGGGACGGCGGGTGAAAAACTGTTTTTT. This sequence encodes CASSLTGGTAGEKLFF.

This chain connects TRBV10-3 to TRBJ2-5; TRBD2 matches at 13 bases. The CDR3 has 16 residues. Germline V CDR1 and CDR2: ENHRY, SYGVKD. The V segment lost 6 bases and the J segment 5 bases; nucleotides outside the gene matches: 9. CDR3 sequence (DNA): TGTGCCATCAGCTCCGGGACTAGCGGGATAGGTGAGACCCAGTACTTC. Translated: CAISSGTSGIGETQYF.

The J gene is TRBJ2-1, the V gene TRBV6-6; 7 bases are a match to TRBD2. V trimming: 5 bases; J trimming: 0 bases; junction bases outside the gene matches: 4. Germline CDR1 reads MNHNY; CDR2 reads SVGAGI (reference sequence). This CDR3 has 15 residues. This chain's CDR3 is CASSPGTISYNEQFF. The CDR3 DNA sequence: TGTGCCAGCAGTCCCGGGACTATCTCCTACAATGAGCAGTTCTTC.

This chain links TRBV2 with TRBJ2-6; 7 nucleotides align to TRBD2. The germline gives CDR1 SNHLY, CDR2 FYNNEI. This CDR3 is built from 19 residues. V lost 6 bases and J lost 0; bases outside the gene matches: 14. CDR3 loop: CASRPPRERGGSGANVLTF. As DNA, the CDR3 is TGTGCCAGCAGGCCCCCGAGGGAGCGGGGAGGCTCTGGGGCCAACGTCCTGACTTTC.

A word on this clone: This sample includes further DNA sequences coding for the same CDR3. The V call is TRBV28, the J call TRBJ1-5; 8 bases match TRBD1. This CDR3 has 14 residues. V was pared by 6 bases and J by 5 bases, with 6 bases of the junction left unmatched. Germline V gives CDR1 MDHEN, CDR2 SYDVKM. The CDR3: CASSPGTGYQPQHF. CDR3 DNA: TGTGCCAGCAGCCCTGGGACAGGCTATCAGCCCCAGCATTTT.

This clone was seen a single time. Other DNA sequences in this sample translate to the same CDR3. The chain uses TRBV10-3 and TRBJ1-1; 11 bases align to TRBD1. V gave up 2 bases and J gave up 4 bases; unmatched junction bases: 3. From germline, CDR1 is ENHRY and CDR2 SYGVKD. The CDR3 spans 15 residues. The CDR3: CAISETGTGGTEAFF. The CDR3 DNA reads TGTGCCATCAGTGAGACCGGGACAGGGGGCACTGAAGCTTTCTTT.